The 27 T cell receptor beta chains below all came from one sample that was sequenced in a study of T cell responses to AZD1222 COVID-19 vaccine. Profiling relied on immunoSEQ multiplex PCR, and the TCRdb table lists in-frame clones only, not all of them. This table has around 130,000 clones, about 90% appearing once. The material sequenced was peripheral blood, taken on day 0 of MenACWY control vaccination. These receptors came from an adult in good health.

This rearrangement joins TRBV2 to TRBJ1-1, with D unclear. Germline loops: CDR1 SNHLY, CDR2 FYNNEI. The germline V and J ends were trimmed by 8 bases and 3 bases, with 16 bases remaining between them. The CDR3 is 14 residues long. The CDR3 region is CASLRTESDTEAFF. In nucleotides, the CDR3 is TGTGCCAGCCTTAGGACGGAGAGTGACACTGAAGCTTTCTTT.

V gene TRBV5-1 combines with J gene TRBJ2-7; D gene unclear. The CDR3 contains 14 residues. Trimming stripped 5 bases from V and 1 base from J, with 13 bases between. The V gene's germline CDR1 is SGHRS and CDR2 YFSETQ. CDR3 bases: TGCGCCAGCAGGGTCACGTTCCGTTCCTACGAGCAGTACTTC. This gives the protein CASRVTFRSYEQYF.

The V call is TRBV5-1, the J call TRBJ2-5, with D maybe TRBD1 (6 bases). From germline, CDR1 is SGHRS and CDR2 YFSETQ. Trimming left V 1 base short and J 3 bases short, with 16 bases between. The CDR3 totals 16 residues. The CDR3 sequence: CASSLQGIWSKETQYF. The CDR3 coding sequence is TGCGCCAGCAGCTTGCAGGGGATTTGGTCCAAAGAGACCCAGTACTTC.

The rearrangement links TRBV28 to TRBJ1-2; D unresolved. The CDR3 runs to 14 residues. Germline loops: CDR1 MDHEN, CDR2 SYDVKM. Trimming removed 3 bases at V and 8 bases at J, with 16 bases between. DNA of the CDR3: TGTGCCAGCAGTTTGACGTCATCTTGGGAGGGCTACACCTTC. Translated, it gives CASSLTSSWEGYTF.

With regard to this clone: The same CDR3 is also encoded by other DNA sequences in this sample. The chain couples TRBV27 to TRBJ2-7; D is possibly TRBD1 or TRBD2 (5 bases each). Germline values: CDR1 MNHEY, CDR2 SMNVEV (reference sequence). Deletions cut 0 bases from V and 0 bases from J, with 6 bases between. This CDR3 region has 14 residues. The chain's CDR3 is CASSLSGDSYEQYF. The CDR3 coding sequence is TGTGCCAGCAGTTTATCGGGGGACTCCTACGAGCAGTACTTC.

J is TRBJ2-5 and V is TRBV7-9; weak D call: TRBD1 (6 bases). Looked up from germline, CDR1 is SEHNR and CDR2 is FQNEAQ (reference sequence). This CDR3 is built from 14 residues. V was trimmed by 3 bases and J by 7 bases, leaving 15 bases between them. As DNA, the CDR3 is TGTGCCAGCAGCTTGCTGGACAGCTCAGGGACCCAGTACTTC. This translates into CASSLLDSSGTQYF.

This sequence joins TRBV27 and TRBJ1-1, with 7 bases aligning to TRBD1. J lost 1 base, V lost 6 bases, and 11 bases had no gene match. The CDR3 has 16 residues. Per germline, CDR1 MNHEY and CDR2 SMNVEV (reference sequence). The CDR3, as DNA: TGTGCCAGCAGCCGCAGACAGGGTAGAAGGAACACTGAAGCTTTCTTT. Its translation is CASSRRQGRRNTEAFF.

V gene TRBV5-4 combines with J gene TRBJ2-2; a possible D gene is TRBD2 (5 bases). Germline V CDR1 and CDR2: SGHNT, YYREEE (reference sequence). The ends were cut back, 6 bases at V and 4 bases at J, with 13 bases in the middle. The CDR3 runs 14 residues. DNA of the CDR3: TGTGCCAGCACTACACGGGGTAGCACCGGGGAGCTGTTTTTT. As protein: CASTTRGSTGELFF.

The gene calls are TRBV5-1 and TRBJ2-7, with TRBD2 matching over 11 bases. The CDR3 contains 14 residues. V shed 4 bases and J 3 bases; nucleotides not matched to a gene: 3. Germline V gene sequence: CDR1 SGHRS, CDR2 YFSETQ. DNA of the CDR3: TGCGCCAGCAGCCGGGGACTAGCGGACTACGAGCAGTACTTC. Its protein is CASSRGLADYEQYF. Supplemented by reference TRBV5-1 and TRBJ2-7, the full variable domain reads KAGVTQTPRYLIKTRGQQVTLSCSPISGHRSVSWYQQTPGQGLQFLFEYFSETQRNKGNFPGRFSGRQFSNSRSEMNVSTLELGDSALYLCASSRGLADYEQYFGPGTRLTVT.

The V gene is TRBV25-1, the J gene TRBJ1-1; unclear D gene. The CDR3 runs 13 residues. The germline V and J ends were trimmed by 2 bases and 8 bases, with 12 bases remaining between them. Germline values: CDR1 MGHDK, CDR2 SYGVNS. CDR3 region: CASSEGMGTEAFF. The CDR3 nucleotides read TGTGCCAGCAGTGAAGGAATGGGAACGGAAGCTTTCTTT. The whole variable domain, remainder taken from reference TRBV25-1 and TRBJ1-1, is EADIYQTPRYLVIGTGKKITLECSQTMGHDKMYWYQQDPGMELHLIHYSYGVNSTEKGDLSSESTVSRIRTEHFPLTLESARPSHTSQYLCASSEGMGTEAFFGQGTRLTVV.

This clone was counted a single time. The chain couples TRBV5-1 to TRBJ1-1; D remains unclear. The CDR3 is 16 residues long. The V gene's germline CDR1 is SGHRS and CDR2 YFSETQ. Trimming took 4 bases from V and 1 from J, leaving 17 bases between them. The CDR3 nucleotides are TGCGCCAGCAGCACCCACCGGGAGTGGGAGAACACTGAAGCTTTCTTT. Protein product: CASSTHREWENTEAFF.

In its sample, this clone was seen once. The CDR3 sequence is CSDRRLAGTEQYF. DNA for the CDR3: TGCAGCGACCGGCGTCTAGCGGGAACCGAGCAGTACTTC. The V call is TRBV29-1, the J call TRBJ2-7; 9 bases match TRBD2. Unmatched junction bases numbered 10, after V lost 7 bases and J lost 6 bases. Germline assignment: CDR1 SQVTM and CDR2 ANQGSEA. This CDR3 contains 13 residues.

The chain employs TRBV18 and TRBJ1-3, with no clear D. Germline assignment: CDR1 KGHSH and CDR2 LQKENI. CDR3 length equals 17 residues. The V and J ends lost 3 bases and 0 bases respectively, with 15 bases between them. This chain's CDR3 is CASSPRQADYSGNTIYF. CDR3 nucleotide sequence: TGTGCCAGCTCACCGCGGCAGGCCGATTACTCTGGAAACACCATATATTTT.

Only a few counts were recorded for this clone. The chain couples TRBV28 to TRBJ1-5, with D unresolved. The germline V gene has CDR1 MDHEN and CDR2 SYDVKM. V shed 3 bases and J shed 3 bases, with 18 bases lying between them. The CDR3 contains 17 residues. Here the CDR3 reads CASSLPYKGTINQPQHF. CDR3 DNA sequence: TGTGCCAGCAGTTTGCCGTACAAGGGAACTATCAATCAGCCCCAGCATTTT.

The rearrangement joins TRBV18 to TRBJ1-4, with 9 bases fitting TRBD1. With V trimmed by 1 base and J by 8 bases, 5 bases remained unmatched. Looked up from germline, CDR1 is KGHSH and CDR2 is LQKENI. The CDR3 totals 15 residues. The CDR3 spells CASSPRDRVEEKLFF. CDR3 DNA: TGTGCCAGCTCACCACGGGACAGGGTTGAAGAAAAACTGTTTTTT.

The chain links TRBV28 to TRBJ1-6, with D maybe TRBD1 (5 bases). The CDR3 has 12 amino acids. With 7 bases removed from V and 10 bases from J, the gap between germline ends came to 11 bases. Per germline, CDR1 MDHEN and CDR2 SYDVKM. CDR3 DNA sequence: TGTGCCAGCAACGGGGGTGTATCACCCCTCCACTTT. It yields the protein CASNGGVSPLHF.

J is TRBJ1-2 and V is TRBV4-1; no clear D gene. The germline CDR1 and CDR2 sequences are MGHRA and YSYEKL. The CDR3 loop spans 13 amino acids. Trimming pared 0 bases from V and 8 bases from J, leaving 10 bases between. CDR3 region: CASSQDPGWGYTF. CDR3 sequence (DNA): TGCGCCAGCAGCCAAGATCCGGGTTGGGGCTACACCTTC.

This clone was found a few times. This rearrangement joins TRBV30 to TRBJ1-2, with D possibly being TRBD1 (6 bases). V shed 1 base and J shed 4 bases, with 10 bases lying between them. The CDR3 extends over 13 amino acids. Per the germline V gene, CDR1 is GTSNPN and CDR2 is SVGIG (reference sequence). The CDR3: CAWSEDSGYGYTF. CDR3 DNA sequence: TGTGCCTGGAGTGAGGACAGCGGCTATGGCTACACCTTC.

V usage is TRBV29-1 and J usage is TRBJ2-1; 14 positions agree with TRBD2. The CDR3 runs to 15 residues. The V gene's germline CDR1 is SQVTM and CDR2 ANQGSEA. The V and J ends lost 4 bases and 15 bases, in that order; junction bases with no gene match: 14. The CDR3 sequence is CSVGEPGLAGDRRFF. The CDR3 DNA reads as TGCAGCGTTGGAGAACCGGGACTAGCGGGAGATCGGAGGTTCTTC.

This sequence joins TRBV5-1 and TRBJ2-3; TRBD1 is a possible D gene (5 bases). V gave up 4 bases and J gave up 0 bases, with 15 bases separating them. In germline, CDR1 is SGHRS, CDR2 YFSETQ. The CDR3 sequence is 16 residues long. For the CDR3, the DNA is TGCGCCAGCAGCCCGCAAACAGGACCCAGCACAGATACGCAGTATTTT. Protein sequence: CASSPQTGPSTDTQYF. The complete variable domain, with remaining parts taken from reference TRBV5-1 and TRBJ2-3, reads KAGVTQTPRYLIKTRGQQVTLSCSPISGHRSVSWYQQTPGQGLQFLFEYFSETQRNKGNFPGRFSGRQFSNSRSEMNVSTLELGDSALYLCASSPQTGPSTDTQYFGPGTRLTVL.

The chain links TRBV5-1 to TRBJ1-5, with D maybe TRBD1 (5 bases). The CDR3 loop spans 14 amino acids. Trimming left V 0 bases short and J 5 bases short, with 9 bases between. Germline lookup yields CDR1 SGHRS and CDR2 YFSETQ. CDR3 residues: CASSLDGGDQPQHF. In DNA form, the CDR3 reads TGCGCCAGCAGCTTGGATGGGGGGGATCAGCCCCAGCATTTT.

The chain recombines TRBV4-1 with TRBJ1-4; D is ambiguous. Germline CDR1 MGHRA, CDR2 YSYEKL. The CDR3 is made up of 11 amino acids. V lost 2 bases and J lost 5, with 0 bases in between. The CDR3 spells CASSQNEKLFF. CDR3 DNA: TGCGCCAGCAGCCAAAATGAAAAACTGTTTTTT.

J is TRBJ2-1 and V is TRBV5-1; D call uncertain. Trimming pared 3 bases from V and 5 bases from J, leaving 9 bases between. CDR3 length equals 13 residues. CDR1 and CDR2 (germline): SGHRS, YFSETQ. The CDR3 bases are TGCGCCAGCAGCTGGGCTGAGAACAATGAGCAGTTCTTC. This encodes CASSWAENNEQFF.

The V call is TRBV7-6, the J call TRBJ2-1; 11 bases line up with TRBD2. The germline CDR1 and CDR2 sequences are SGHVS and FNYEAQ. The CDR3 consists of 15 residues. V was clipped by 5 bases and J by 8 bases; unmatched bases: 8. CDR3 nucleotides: TGTGCCAGCAGCGAACTAGCGGGAGCGTTGGATGAGCAGTTCTTC. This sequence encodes CASSELAGALDEQFF.

The chain's CDR3 is CASTGLSNQPQHF. The DNA for the CDR3 is TGTGCCAGCACAGGGTTAAGCAATCAGCCCCAGCATTTT. The genes are TRBV28 and TRBJ1-5; D might be TRBD1 (5 bases). V lost 7 bases and J 1 base, leaving 8 bases between the germline ends. This CDR3 is built from 13 residues. The germline V gene has CDR1 MDHEN and CDR2 SYDVKM.

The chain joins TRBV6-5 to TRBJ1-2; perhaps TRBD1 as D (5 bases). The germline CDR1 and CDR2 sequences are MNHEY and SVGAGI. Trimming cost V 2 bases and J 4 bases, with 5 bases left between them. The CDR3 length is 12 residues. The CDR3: CASSYRGYGYTF. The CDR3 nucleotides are TGTGCCAGCAGTTACAGGGGCTATGGCTACACCTTC.

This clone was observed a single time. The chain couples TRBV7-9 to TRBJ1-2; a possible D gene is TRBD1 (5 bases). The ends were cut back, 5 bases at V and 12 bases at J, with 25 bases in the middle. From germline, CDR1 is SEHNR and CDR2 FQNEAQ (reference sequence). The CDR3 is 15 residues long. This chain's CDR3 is CASSMLGPTIEADTF. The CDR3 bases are TGTGCCAGCAGCATGCTGGGACCGACCATAGAGGCGGACACCTTC.